This T cell receptor (beta chain) was found in a study of cytomegalovirus exposure and HLA in healthy donors. The PCR had 60 Vbeta and 13 Jbeta primers. Clones were sequenced by immunoSEQ multiplex PCR, and TCRdb holds only the in-frame ones, with some missing. The sample lists 140,000 to 150,000 clones; approximately 78% were seen once. CDR1 is MNHEY, CDR2 SVGAGI, per germline. CDR3 length: 16 amino acids. V was clipped by 0 bases and J by 2 bases; unmatched bases: 5. This receptor was taken from a female donor in good health and CMV-seronegative. Sequences were obtained from PBMCs. The chain carries TRBV6-5 and TRBJ1-2; 8 nucleotides match TRBD1. This chain's CDR3 is CASSYSGQGRNYGYTF. CDR3 sequence (DNA): TGTGCCAGCAGTTACTCAGGACAGGGTAGGAACTATGGCTACACCTTC.